The following is a T cell receptor beta chain sequence with its context. Its specificity is not known. The data derive from a study of OX40 agonist ivuxolimab in advanced cancers. Background on the study: Mean age 60 years, range 23 to 79; 82.7% male. Three patients showed partial responses: one hepatocellular carcinoma and two cutaneous melanoma cases. The study, taken as a whole, reports: Among some nonresponders, normalized T-cell clonal expansion was also low. Both CD4+ and CD8+ T cell populations in blood had undergone clonal expansion by week 6 at 0.1 to 3.0 mg/kg.

This table comes from immunoSEQ multiplex PCR, and its TCRdb copy is limited to in-frame clones, with some not included. The data show about 77,000 clones, around nine tenths seen once. The CDR3 length is 12 residues. Trimming cost V 7 bases and J 6 bases, with 13 bases left between them. The V gene's germline CDR1 is MNHEY and CDR2 SVGAGI. The clonotype comes from an adult with an advanced solid tumor such as melanoma, head and neck, liver or kidney cancer. The sample consisted of CD4+ or CD8+ T cells sorted from blood, taken in a trial of the OX40 agonist ivuxolimab. V usage is TRBV6-5 and J usage is TRBJ2-7; D possibly corresponds to TRBD2 (5 bases). CDR3: CASTSRVSEQYF. The DNA for the CDR3 is TGTGCCAGCACCTCGAGGGTCAGCGAGCAGTACTTC.